This record looks at one T cell receptor (beta chain) sequence and its context. This specimen belongs to a study of shared T cell receptors in the human thymus. The germline V gene encodes CDR1 MNHNS and CDR2 SASEGT. The CDR3 is 16 residues long. Trimming stripped 2 bases from V and 3 bases from J, with 14 bases between. Assay used: immunoSEQ multiplex PCR; TCRdb lists only in-frame clones, some missing. The data show roughly 710,000 clones, approximately 85% seen once. Another study also made use of these data, one on human thymus T cells. That source notes: Healthy Finnish infants undergoing corrective surgery for congenital heart defects were the donors.

The chain links TRBV6-1 to TRBJ1-5; tentative D call: TRBD1 (5 bases). The receptor was isolated from a girl in the first two years of life with a congenital heart defect. The sequencing input was thymocytes. CDR3 sequence reads: CASSEWEQVFNQPQHF. CDR3 nucleotides: TGTGCCAGCAGTGAATGGGAACAGGTCTTCAATCAGCCCCAGCATTTT.